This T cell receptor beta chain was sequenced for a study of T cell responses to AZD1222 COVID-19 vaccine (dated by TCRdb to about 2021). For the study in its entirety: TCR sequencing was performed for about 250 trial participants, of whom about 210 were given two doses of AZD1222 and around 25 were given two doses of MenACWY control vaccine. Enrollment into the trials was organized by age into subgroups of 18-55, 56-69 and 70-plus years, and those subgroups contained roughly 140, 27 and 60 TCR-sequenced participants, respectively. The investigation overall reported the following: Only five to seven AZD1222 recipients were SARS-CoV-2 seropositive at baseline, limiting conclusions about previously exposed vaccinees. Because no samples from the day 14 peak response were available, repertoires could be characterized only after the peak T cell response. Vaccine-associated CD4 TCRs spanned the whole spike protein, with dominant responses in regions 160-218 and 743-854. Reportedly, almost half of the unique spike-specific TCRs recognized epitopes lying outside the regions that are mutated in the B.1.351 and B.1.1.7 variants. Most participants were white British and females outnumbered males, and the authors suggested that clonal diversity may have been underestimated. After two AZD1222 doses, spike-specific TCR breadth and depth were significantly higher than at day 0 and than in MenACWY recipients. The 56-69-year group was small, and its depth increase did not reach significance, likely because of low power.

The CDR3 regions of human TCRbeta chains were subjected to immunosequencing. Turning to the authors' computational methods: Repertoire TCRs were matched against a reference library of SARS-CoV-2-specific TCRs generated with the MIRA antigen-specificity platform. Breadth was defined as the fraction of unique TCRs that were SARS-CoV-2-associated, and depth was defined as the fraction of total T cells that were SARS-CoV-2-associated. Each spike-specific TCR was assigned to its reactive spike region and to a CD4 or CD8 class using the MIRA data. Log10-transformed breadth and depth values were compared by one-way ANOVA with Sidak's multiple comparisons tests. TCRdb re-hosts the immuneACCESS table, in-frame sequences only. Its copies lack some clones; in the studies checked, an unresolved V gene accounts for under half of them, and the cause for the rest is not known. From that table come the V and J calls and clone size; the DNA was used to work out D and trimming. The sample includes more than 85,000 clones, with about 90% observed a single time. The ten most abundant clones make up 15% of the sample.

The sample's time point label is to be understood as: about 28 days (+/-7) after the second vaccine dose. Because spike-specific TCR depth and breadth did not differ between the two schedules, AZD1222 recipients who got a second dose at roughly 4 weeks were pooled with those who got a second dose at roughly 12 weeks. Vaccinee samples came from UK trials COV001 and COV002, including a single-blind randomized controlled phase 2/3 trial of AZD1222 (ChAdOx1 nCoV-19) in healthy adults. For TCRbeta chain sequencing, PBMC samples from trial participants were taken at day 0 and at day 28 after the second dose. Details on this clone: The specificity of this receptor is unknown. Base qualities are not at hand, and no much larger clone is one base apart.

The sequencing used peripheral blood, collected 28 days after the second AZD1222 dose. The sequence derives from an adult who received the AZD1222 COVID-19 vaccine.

The nucleotides are TGTGCCACCACCCCGGGGGCAGGACCCTACGAGCAGTACTTC. It codes for CATTPGAGPYEQYF. This chain joins TRBV15 to TRBJ2-7; the D gene is perhaps TRBD1 or TRBD2, each of them matching over 6 bases. The CDR3 goes from the cysteine to the phenylalanine over 14 residues. Here the CDR3 DNA is all that survives: 42 bases in frame from base 1. Trimming costs V 7 bases and J 2 bases, and their ends lie 15 bases apart. The germline V gene (reference sequence) gives CDR1 as LNHNV and CDR2 as YYDKDF.